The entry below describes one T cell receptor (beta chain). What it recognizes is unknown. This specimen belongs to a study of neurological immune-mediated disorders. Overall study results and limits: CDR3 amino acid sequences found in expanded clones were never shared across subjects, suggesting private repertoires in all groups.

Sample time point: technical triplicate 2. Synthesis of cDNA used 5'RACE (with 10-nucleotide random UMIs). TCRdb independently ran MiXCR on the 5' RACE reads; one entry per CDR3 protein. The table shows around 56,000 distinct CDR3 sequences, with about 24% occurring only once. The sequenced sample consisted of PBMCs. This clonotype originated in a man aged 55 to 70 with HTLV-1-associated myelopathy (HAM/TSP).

The chain's CDR3 is CASRPGLAGGPGETQYF. The CDR3 DNA is TGTGCCAGCAGACCCGGACTAGCGGGAGGGCCGGGAGAGACCCAGTACTTC. The chain is built from TRBV6-2 or TRBV6-3 and TRBJ2-5; TRBD2 agrees at 15 bases. CDR3 length: 17 residues. The germline CDR1 and CDR2 sequences are MNHEY and SVGEGT. V lost 6 bases and J lost 4; bases outside the gene matches: 9.